The rows below give T cell receptor beta chains drawn from one sample of a study of blood T cell repertoires in COVID-19. TCRdb keeps only in-frame clones here, not all; method: immunoSEQ multiplex PCR. The sample consists of about 15,000 clones, approximately 80% of them appearing once. The sequencing sample was made of peripheral blood. All receptors come from a woman in her sixties or seventies with active COVID-19. CDR3s include the opening cysteine and the closing phenylalanine or tryptophan. D genes are given only for firm matches. The size field is filled for only some rows; it gives once, few, many or a size class.

J gene	D gene	V gene	clone size	CDR3 protein	CDR3 DNA
TRBJ1-5	-	TRBV6-1	few	CASSEFEGSNQPQHF	TGTGCCAGCAGTGAATTTGAGGGCAGCAATCAGCCCCAGCATTTT
TRBJ2-5	TRBD1	TRBV24-1	-	CATSAPGTEETQYF	TGTGCCACCAGTGCCCCCGGGACAGAAGAGACCCAGTACTTC
TRBJ2-7	-	TRBV27	-	CASSTRQGERGAPYEQYF	TGTGCCAGCAGTACCAGACAGGGTGAGCGCGGGGCACCCTACGAGCAGTACTTC
TRBJ2-1	TRBD2	TRBV7-2	few	CASSYKTSGRRVGGHEQFF	TGTGCCAGCAGCTATAAGACTAGCGGGAGGCGGGTCGGTGGCCATGAGCAGTTCTTC
TRBJ2-6	TRBD1	TRBV24-1	once	CATSDTRDRALSGANVLTF	TGTGCCACCAGTGATACCCGGGACAGGGCTCTCTCTGGGGCCAACGTCCTGACTTTC
TRBJ1-5	-	TRBV28	-	CASSLSQGWDQPQHF	TGTGCCAGCAGTTTATCACAGGGATGGGATCAGCCCCAGCATTTT
TRBJ2-3	-	TRBV5-1	-	CASSGPAATDTQYF	TGCGCCAGCAGCGGCCCAGCGGCCACAGATACGCAGTATTTT
TRBJ2-7	TRBD1	TRBV19	-	CATRLGTGVSYEQYF	TGTGCCACCCGGCTAGGGACAGGGGTTTCCTACGAGCAGTACTTC
TRBJ2-1	-	TRBV9	-	CASSVRTDNEQFF	TGTGCCAGCAGCGTAAGGACAGACAATGAGCAGTTCTTC
TRBJ1-2	TRBD1	TRBV18	-	CASSPSTGLNYGYTF	TGTGCCAGCTCACCATCGACAGGGCTTAACTATGGCTACACCTTC
TRBJ2-7	TRBD1	TRBV7-3	medium-sized	CASSPSGQAYEQYF	TGTGCCAGCAGCCCCTCGGGACAGGCCTACGAGCAGTACTTC
TRBJ2-5	-	TRBV28	-	CASSPLGGQETQYF	TGTGCCAGCAGTCCCCTAGGCGGGCAAGAGACCCAGTACTTC
TRBJ2-7	-	TRBV7-3	-	CASSLASRSSYEQYF	TGTGCCAGCAGCTTAGCCTCGAGGAGCTCCTACGAGCAGTACTTC
TRBJ1-3	-	TRBV19	-	CASTGTTDTIYF	TGTGCCAGTACCGGGACAACGGACACCATATATTTT
TRBJ2-3	TRBD1	TRBV9	-	CASSIERRDRDTDTQYF	TGTGCCAGCAGCATAGAGCGTCGGGACAGGGACACAGATACGCAGTATTTT
TRBJ2-1	TRBD1	TRBV10-1	few	CASSEMRRQGSYNEQFF	TGCGCCAGCAGCGAGATGCGCCGACAGGGCTCCTACAATGAGCAGTTCTTC
TRBJ1-3	TRBD1	TRBV4-3	-	CASSQATGAGNTIYF	TGCGCCAGCAGCCAGGCGACAGGGGCTGGAAACACCATATATTTT
TRBJ1-1	-	TRBV28	-	CASSTVTGLGTEAFF	TGTGCCAGCAGCACAGTAACAGGGTTGGGGACTGAAGCTTTCTTT
TRBJ2-1	-	TRBV12-5	-	CASGSGVRNEQFF	TGTGCTAGTGGTTCAGGGGTGAGGAATGAGCAGTTCTTC
TRBJ2-7	-	TRBV3-1/TRBV3-2	-	CASSPQGINEQYF	TGTGCCAGCAGCCCCCAGGGAATTAACGAGCAGTACTTC
TRBJ1-4	TRBD1	TRBV19	-	CASSADRAGSGANEKLFF	TGTGCCAGCTCTGCCGACAGGGCGGGTAGCGGGGCTAATGAAAAACTGTTTTTT
TRBJ2-7	-	TRBV27	-	CASSSPHQGAYEQYF	TGTGCCAGCAGTTCACCACATCAAGGAGCCTACGAGCAGTACTTC
TRBJ2-2	-	TRBV9	-	CASSPRTGRGTGELFF	TGTGCCAGCAGCCCGCGGACAGGGAGGGGAACCGGGGAGCTGTTTTTT
TRBJ2-7	TRBD2	TRBV5-8	-	CASSLVVSGSIGREQYF	TGTGCCAGCAGCTTGGTGGTTAGCGGGAGTATCGGCAGGGAGCAGTACTTC
TRBJ1-2	TRBD1	TRBV28	-	CASRGQGANGYTF	TGTGCCAGCCGGGGACAGGGGGCAAATGGCTACACCTTC
TRBJ1-5	-	TRBV2	-	CASSYSNQPQHF	TGTGCCAGCAGTTATAGCAATCAGCCCCAGCATTTT
TRBJ2-7	TRBD1	TRBV18	large	CASSRGQGGENEQYF	TGTGCCAGCTCACGTGGACAGGGTGGAGAAAACGAGCAGTACTTC
TRBJ1-4	TRBD1	TRBV7-9	-	CASSREQGVKEKLFF	TGTGCCAGCAGCCGCGAACAGGGGGTTAAGGAAAAACTGTTTTTT
TRBJ1-6	TRBD1	TRBV19	-	CASAPLYRGASPLHF	TGTGCCAGTGCCCCTCTCTACAGGGGCGCTTCACCCCTCCACTTT
TRBJ1-5	-	TRBV3-1/TRBV3-2	-	CASSHLGSNQPQHF	TGTGCCAGCAGCCACCTGGGCAGCAATCAGCCCCAGCATTTT
TRBJ2-3	TRBD2	TRBV7-3	once	CASSFASGSTDTQYF	TGTGCCAGCAGCTTTGCTAGCGGAAGCACAGATACGCAGTATTTT
TRBJ2-1	TRBD2	TRBV6-5	-	CASMGTSAHNEQFF	TGTGCCAGCATGGGGACTAGCGCCCACAATGAGCAGTTCTTC
TRBJ2-5	-	TRBV28	-	CASSLIGVETQYF	TGTGCCAGCAGTTTAATAGGGGTGGAGACCCAGTACTTC
TRBJ1-1	-	TRBV19	-	CASSMSVNTEAFF	TGTGCCAGTAGTATGTCAGTCAACACTGAAGCTTTCTTT
TRBJ1-3	-	TRBV6-6	-	CASSYDSSGNTIYF	TGTGCCAGCAGTTACGATAGCTCTGGAAACACCATATATTTT
TRBJ2-2	-	TRBV5-1	-	CASRTGGLNTGELFF	TGCGCCAGCAGGACCGGGGGGCTGAACACCGGGGAGCTGTTTTTT
TRBJ2-2	-	TRBV5-1	-	CASSYPGAGELFF	TGCGCCAGCAGCTACCCCGGTGCCGGGGAGCTGTTTTTT
TRBJ2-1	TRBD2	TRBV5-4	few	CASSLKAGTSGITYNEQFF	TGTGCCAGCAGCTTGAAGGCCGGGACTAGCGGGATTACCTACAATGAGCAGTTCTTC
TRBJ1-1	-	TRBV28	-	CASNRGNTEAFF	TGTGCCAGCAATAGGGGGAACACTGAAGCTTTCTTT
TRBJ1-6	-	TRBV3-1/TRBV3-2	-	CASSQGQNGSPLHF	TGTGCCAGCAGCCAAGGACAGAATGGTTCACCCCTCCACTTT
TRBJ2-7	-	TRBV7-2	few	CASSPPTGFEQYF	TGTGCCAGCAGCCCACCCACAGGGTTCGAGCAGTACTTC
TRBJ2-1	TRBD2	TRBV7-2	-	CASSIGLAGNEQFF	TGTGCCAGCAGCATCGGACTAGCGGGCAATGAGCAGTTCTTC
TRBJ1-4	-	TRBV7-8	-	CASSLATAGEKLFF	TGTGCCAGCAGCTTAGCGACCGCGGGGGAAAAACTGTTTTTT
TRBJ2-2	TRBD2	TRBV7-6	-	CASFGEGLGTGELFF	TGTGCCTCCTTCGGGGAGGGCCTGGGCACCGGGGAGCTGTTTTTT
TRBJ1-1	-	TRBV10-1	-	CASSFDREVAFF	TGCGCCAGCAGCTTCGACAGAGAAGTAGCTTTCTTT
TRBJ2-3	TRBD1	TRBV14	few	CASSQARGRLDTQYF	TGTGCCAGCAGCCAAGCAAGGGGGCGCTTAGATACGCAGTATTTT
TRBJ1-4	-	TRBV5-1	-	CASSPQGTNEKLFF	TGCGCCAGCAGCCCGCAGGGGACTAATGAAAAACTGTTTTTT
TRBJ1-5	TRBD1	TRBV19	-	CASSIWTGDQPQHF	TGTGCCAGTAGTATTTGGACAGGGGATCAGCCCCAGCATTTT
TRBJ2-1	-	TRBV15	-	CATSRDSREQFF	TGTGCCACCAGCAGAGATTCTCGTGAGCAGTTCTTC
TRBJ2-3	-	TRBV19	-	CASSMRGLRMADTQYF	TGTGCCAGTAGTATGAGAGGACTAAGGATGGCAGATACGCAGTATTTT
TRBJ1-4	-	TRBV18	-	CASQGLTNEKLFF	TGTGCCAGCCAGGGGTTGACTAATGAAAAACTGTTTTTT
TRBJ2-5	TRBD2	TRBV9	-	CASSGELAGKETQYF	TGTGCCAGCAGCGGCGAACTAGCGGGAAAAGAGACCCAGTACTTC
TRBJ2-1	-	TRBV7-2	-	CASSPQGSLSSYNEQFF	TGTGCCAGCAGCCCCCAGGGTTCCCTAAGCTCCTACAATGAGCAGTTCTTC
TRBJ1-5	TRBD1	TRBV11-2	once	CASSPWYGDRGLSQPQHF	TGTGCCAGCAGCCCGTGGTACGGGGACAGGGGGCTTAGTCAGCCCCAGCATTTT
TRBJ1-1	-	TRBV7-2	-	CASSLAGMAGIEAFF	TGTGCCAGCAGCTTAGCGGGGATGGCAGGGATTGAAGCTTTCTTT
TRBJ1-2	-	TRBV28	-	CASSLSGNYGYTF	TGTGCCAGCAGTTTATCCGGGAACTATGGCTACACCTTC
TRBJ2-1	TRBD2	TRBV28	-	CASSTQREGTYNEQFF	TGTGCCAGCAGTACCCAGCGGGAAGGGACCTACAATGAGCAGTTCTTC
TRBJ2-1	TRBD2	TRBV19	-	CASRSSGASSYNEQFF	TGTGCCAGTAGATCGAGCGGGGCGAGCTCCTACAATGAGCAGTTCTTC
TRBJ2-3	TRBD2	TRBV3-1/TRBV3-2	-	CASSQEPAGVGTDTQYF	TGTGCCAGCAGCCAAGAACCAGCGGGAGTAGGAACAGATACGCAGTATTTT